This paragraph reports one T cell receptor beta chain. Its antigen is unidentified. The germline V gene encodes CDR1 SEHNR and CDR2 FQNEAQ (reference sequence). This CDR3 has 12 residues. The data derive from a study of cytomegalovirus exposure and HLA in healthy donors. Study in general: There were 100 million to 120 million unique TCR beta sequences, drawn from 200 million or so T cells, in an earlier analysis. Study-wide points: Later on, an analysis found that several of the most significant clusters appeared to be linked to common viral pathogens, which included parvovirus B19. Cytomegalovirus-associated status was assigned to roughly 160 TCR beta chains.

Healthy donors of bone marrow made up the group. The PCR made use of 60 Vbeta and 13 Jbeta primers. Clones were sequenced by immunoSEQ multiplex PCR, and TCRdb holds only the in-frame ones, with some missing. Of about 200,000 clones in the sample, around 86% were seen once. This TCR was recovered from a woman between 40 and 55 years old in good health and CMV-seronegative. Sequenced: PBMCs. The rearrangement joins TRBV7-9 to TRBJ1-1; no firm D call. CDR3 sequence reads: CVSPRYRTEAFF. The CDR3 DNA follows: TGTGTCTCCCCGCGGTACCGAACTGAAGCTTTCTTT.